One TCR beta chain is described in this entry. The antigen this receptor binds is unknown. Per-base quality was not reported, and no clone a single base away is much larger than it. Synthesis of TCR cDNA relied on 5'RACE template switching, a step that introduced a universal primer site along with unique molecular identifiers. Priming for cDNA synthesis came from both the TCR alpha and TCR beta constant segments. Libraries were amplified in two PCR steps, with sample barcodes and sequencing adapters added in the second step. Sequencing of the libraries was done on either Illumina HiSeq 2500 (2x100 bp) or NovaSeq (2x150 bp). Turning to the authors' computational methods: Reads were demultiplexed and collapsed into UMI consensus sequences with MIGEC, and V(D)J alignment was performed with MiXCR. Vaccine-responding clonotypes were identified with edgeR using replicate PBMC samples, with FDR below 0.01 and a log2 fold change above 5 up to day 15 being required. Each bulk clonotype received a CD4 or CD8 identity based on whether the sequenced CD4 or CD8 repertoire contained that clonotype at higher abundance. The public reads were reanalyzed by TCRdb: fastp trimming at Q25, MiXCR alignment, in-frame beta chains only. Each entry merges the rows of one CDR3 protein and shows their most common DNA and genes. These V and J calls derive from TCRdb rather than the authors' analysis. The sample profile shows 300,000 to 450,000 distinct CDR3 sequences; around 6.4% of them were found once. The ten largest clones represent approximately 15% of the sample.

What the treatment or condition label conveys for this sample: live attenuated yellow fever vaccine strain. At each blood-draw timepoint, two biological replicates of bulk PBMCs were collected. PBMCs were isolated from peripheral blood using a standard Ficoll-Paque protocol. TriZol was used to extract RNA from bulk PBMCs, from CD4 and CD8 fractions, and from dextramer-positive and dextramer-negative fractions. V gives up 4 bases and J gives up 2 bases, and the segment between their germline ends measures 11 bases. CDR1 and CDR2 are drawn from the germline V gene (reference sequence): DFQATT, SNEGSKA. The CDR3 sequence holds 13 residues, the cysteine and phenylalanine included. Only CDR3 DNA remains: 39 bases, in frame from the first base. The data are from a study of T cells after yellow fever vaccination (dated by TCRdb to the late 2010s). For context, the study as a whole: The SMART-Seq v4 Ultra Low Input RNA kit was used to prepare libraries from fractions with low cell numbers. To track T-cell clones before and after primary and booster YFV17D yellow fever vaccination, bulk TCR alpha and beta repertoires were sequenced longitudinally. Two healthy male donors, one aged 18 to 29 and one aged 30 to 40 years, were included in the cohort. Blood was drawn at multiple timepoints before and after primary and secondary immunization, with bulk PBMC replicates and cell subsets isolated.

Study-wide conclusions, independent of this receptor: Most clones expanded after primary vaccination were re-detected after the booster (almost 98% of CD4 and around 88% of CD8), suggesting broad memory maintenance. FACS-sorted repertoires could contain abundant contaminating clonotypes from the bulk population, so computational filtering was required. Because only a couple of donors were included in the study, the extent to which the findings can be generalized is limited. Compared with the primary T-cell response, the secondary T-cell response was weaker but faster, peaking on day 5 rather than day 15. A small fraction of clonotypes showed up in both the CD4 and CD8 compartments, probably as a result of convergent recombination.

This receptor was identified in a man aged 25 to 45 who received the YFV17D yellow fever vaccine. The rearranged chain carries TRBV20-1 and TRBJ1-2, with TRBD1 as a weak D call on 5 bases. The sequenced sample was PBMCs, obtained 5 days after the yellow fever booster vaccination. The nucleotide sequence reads TGCAGTGCTAAAAAGGGACGAAACTATGGCTACACCTTC. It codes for CSAKKGRNYGYTF.